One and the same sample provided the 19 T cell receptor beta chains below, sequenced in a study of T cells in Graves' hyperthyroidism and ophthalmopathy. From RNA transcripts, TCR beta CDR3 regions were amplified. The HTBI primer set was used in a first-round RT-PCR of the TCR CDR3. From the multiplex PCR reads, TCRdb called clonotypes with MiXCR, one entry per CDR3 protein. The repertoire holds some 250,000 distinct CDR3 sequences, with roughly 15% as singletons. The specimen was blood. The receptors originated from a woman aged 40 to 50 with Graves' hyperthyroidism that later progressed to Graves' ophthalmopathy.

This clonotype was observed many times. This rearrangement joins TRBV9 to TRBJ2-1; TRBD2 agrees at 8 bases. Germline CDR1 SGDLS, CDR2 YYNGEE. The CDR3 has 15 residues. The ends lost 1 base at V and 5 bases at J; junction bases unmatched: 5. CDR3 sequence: CASSVSGLADNEQFF. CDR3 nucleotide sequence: TGTGCCAGCAGCGTATCTGGACTAGCTGACAATGAGCAGTTCTTC.

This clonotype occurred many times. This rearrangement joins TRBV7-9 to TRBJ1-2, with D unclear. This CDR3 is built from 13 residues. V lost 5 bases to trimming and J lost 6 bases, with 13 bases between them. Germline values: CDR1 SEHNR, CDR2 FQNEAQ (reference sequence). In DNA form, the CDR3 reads TGTGCCAGCAGCCAGCAATCGCGTGATGGCTACACCTTC. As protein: CASSQQSRDGYTF.

This chain's CDR3 is CASSHQTGELGEQYF. As DNA, the CDR3 is TGCGCCAGCAGCCACCAGACAGGGGAGTTGGGCGAGCAGTACTTC. The rearrangement uses TRBV4-1 and TRBJ2-7, with 8 bases that match TRBD1. Trimming at V came to 3 bases and at J to 6 bases, leaving 10 bases not matched to a gene. The CDR3 spans 15 residues. In germline, CDR1 is MGHRA, CDR2 YSYEKL.

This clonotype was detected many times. Written as DNA, the CDR3 is TGTGCCTGGACTGGCGGGCGGGAGTGGTACAATGAGCAGTTCTTC. It yields the protein CAWTGGREWYNEQFF. The chain is built from TRBV30 and TRBJ2-1, with 7 bases matching TRBD2. This CDR3 has 15 residues. The ends lost 4 bases at V and 4 bases at J; junction bases unmatched: 10. Germline lookup yields CDR1 GTSNPN and CDR2 SVGIG (reference sequence).

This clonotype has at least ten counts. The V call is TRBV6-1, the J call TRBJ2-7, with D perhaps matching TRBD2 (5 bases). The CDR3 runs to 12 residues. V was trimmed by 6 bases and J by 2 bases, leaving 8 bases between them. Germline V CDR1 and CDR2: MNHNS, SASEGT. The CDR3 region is CASRSGTYEQYF. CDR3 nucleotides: TGTGCCAGCAGGAGCGGCACCTACGAGCAGTACTTC.

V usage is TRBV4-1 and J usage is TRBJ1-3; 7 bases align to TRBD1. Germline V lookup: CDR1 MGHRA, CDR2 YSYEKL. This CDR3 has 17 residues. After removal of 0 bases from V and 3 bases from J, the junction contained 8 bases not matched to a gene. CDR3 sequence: CASSQDGKGGSGNTIYF. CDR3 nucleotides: TGCGCCAGCAGCCAAGATGGTAAAGGGGGCAGTGGAAACACCATATATTTT.

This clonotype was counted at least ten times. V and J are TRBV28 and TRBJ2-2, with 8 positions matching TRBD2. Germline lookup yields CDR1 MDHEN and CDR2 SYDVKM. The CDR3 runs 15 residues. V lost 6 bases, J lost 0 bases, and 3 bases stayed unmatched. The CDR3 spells CASRAGLANTGELFF. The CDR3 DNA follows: TGTGCCAGCAGAGCGGGACTAGCGAACACCGGGGAGCTGTTTTTT.

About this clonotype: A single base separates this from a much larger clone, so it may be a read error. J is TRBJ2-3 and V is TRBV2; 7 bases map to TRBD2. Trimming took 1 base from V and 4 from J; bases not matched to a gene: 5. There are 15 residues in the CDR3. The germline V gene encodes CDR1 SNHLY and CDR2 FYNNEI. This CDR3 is CASSEGASGPDTQYF. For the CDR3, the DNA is TGTGCCAGCAGTGAAGGGGCTAGCGGCCCAGATACGCAGTATTTT.

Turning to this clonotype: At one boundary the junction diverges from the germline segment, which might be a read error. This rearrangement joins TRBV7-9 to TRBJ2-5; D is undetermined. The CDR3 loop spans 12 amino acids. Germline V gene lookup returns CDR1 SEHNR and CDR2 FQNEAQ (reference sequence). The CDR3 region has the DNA TGTGCCAGCGGGTCCTTTCAAGAGACCCAGCACTTC. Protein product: CASGSFQETQHF.

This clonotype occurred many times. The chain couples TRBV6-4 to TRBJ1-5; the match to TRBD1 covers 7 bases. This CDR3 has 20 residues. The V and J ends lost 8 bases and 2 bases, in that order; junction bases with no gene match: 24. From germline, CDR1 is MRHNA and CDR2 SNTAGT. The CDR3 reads CASHLQGGPVGGRGNQPQHF. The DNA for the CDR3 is TGTGCCAGCCATCTCCAAGGGGGCCCGGTAGGTGGTAGGGGCAATCAGCCCCAGCATTTT.

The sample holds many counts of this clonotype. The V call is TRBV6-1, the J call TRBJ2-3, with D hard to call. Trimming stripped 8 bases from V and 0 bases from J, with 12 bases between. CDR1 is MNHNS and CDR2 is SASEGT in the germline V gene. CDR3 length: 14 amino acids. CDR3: CASAIPTSTDTQYF. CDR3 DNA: TGTGCCAGCGCGATTCCTACTAGCACAGATACGCAGTATTTT.

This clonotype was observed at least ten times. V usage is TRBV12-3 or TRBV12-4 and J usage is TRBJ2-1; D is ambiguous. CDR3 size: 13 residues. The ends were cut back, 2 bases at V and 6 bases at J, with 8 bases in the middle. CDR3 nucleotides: TGTGCCAGCAGTTTATGGCAGCGCAATGAGCAGTTCTTC. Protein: CASSLWQRNEQFF.

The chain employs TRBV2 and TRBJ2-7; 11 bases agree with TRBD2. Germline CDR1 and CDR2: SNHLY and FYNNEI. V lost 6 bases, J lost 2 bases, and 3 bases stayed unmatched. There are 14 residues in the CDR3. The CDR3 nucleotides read TGTGCCAGCAGGGGACTAGCGGTGGCCTACGAGCAGTACTTC. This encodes CASRGLAVAYEQYF.

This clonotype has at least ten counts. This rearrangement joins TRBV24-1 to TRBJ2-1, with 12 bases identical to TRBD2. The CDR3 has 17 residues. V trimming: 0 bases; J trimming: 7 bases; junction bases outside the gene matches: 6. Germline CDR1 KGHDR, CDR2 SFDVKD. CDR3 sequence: CATSDLPTSGSRNEQFF. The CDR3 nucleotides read TGTGCCACCAGTGATTTGCCGACTAGCGGGAGTCGTAATGAGCAGTTCTTC.

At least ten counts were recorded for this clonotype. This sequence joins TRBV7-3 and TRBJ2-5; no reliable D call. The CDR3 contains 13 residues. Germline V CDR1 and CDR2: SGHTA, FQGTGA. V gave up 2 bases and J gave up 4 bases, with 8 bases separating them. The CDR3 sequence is CASSLRPPETQYF. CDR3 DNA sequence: TGTGCCAGCAGCTTACGGCCGCCAGAGACCCAGTACTTC. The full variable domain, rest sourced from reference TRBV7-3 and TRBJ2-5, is GAGVSQTPSNKVTEKGKYVELRCDPISGHTALYWYRQSLGQGPEFLIYFQGTGAADDSGLPNDRFFAVRPEGSVSTLKIQRTERGDSAVYLCASSLRPPETQYFGPGTRLLVL.

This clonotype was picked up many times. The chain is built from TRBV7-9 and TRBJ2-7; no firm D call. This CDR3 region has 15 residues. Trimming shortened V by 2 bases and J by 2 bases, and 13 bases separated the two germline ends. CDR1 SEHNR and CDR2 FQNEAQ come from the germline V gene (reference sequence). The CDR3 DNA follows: TGTGCCAGCAGCTTAATACCCGACACTACCTACGAGCAGTACTTC. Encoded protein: CASSLIPDTTYEQYF.

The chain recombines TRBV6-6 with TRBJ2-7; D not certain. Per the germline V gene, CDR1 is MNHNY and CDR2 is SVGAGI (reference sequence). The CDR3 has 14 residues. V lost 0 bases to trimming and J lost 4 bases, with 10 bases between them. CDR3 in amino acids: CASSYSYLGYEQYF. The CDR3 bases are TGTGCCAGCAGTTACTCGTACCTAGGGTACGAGCAGTACTTC.

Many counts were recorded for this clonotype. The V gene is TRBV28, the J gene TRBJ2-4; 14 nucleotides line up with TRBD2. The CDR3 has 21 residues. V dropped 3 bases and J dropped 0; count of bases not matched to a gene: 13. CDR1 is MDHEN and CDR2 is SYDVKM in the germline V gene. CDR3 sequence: CASSLRGTSGSQTLAKNIQYF. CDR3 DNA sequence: TGTGCCAGCAGTTTGCGCGGGACTAGCGGGAGCCAAACCCTAGCCAAAAACATTCAGTACTTC.

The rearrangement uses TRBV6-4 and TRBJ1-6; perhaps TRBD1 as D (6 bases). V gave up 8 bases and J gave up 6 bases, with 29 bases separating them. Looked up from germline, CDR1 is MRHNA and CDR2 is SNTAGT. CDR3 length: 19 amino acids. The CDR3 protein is CASGYSIAGGLILNSPLHF. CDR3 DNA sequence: TGTGCCAGCGGTTACTCGATCGCGGGGGGGCTGATTCTTAATTCACCCCTCCACTTT.